The 27 T cell receptor beta chains reported below all come from one sample, sequenced in a study of blood T cell repertoires in COVID-19. TCRdb's copy holds only in-frame clones and misses some; the assay was immunoSEQ multiplex PCR. The repertoire holds 300,000 to 400,000 clones, more than 70% seen once, with about 3% in the top ten. What was sequenced was peripheral blood. The source is a woman aged 25 to 39 with COVID-19, enrolled during active disease.

V usage is TRBV27 and J usage is TRBJ2-6; a weak D match, TRBD1 (6 bases). Germline CDR1 reads MNHEY; CDR2 reads SMNVEV (reference sequence). Between the trimmed V and J ends, which lost 7 bases and 0 bases, there was a span of 19 bases. The CDR3 runs to 18 residues. CDR3 sequence (DNA): TGTGCCAGCAATATACGACCGGGACATAACTCTGGGGCCAACGTCCTGACTTTC. It is translated as CASNIRPGHNSGANVLTF.

This chain joins TRBV24-1 and TRBJ2-1, with 9 nucleotides matching TRBD2. Germline-derived CDR1 and CDR2 are KGHDR and SFDVKD. This CDR3 spans 16 amino acids. Losses at the gene ends were 3 bases for V and 1 base for J; bases not matched to a gene: 3. CDR3 DNA sequence: TGTGCCACCAGTGATGATAGCGGGGGATCCTACAATGAGCAGTTCTTC. Its protein product is CATSDDSGGSYNEQFF.

The chain is built from TRBV7-8 and TRBJ1-3, with D hard to call. The CDR3 totals 16 residues. V dropped 3 bases and J dropped 0 bases, with 12 bases sitting between them. CDR1 and CDR2 (germline): SGHVS, FQNEAQ. The CDR3 DNA sequence: TGTGCCAGCAGCTTTCGAGTAGTTGGCTCTGGAAACACCATATATTTT. Its translation is CASSFRVVGSGNTIYF.

The V and J genes are TRBV24-1 and TRBJ2-5; the D is unclear. The CDR3 is 12 amino acids. CDR1 and CDR2 (germline): KGHDR, SFDVKD. V was cut by 1 base and J by 5 bases, with 4 bases left in between. The chain's CDR3 is CATSDFPETQYF. The CDR3, as DNA: TGTGCCACCAGTGATTTCCCGGAGACCCAGTACTTC.

The chain joins TRBV7-9 to TRBJ1-5, with D perhaps TRBD1 (5 bases). Looked up from germline, CDR1 is SEHNR and CDR2 is FQNEAQ (reference sequence). Trimming removed 1 base from V and 9 bases from J, with 13 bases in between. The CDR3 extends over 14 amino acids. The CDR3 reads CASSLDRPSWPQHF. In DNA, the CDR3 is TGTGCCAGCAGCTTAGACAGGCCCTCATGGCCCCAGCATTTT.

The chain couples TRBV4-2 to TRBJ2-4, with TRBD2 matching over 7 bases. The CDR3 has 16 amino acids. The J segment lost 0 bases and the V segment lost 4 bases, leaving 6 bases of the junction unmatched. Germline lookup yields CDR1 LGHNA and CDR2 YNFKEQ. CDR3 bases: TGTGCCAGCAGCCCTCCTGGCGGGGGAGCCAAAAACATTCAGTACTTC. It encodes CASSPPGGGAKNIQYF.

V gene TRBV24-1 combines with J gene TRBJ1-2, with D perhaps TRBD1 (5 bases). This CDR3 has 17 amino acids. Germline V gene data show CDR1 as KGHDR and CDR2 as SFDVKD. Deletions cut 3 bases from V and 4 bases from J, with 20 bases between. The CDR3 bases are TGTGCCACCAGTGATCCCCGTACAGGAAAAGGTCTCTATGGCTACACCTTC. Protein product: CATSDPRTGKGLYGYTF.

The chain employs TRBV7-2 and TRBJ1-5; 9 bases are a match to TRBD1. The V gene end was trimmed by 7 bases and the J gene end by 6 bases; junction bases not matched to a gene: 7. The CDR3 is 14 amino acids. Germline lookup yields CDR1 SGHTA and CDR2 FQGNSA. CDR3 region: CASTRDRVGQPQHF. CDR3 nucleotide sequence: TGTGCCAGCACCCGGGACAGGGTTGGTCAGCCCCAGCATTTT. The complete variable domain, with remaining parts taken from reference TRBV7-2 and TRBJ1-5, reads GAGVSQSPSNKVTEKGKDVELRCDPISGHTALYWYRQSLGQGLEFLIYFQGNSAPDKSGLPSDRFSAERTGGSVSTLTIQRTQQEDSAVYLCASTRDRVGQPQHFGDGTRLSIL.

V and J are TRBV15 and TRBJ2-7, with D tentatively TRBD1 (5 bases). V was trimmed by 5 bases and J by 4 bases, leaving 9 bases between them. Per the germline V gene, CDR1 is LNHNV and CDR2 is YYDKDF (reference sequence). The CDR3 contains 12 residues. The chain's CDR3 is CATSQPGYEQYV. The CDR3, as DNA: TGTGCCACCAGCCAACCAGGGTACGAGCAGTACGTC.

This clone is a singleton in its sample. This chain links TRBV28 with TRBJ2-3; 11 bases agree with TRBD2. CDR1 is MDHEN and CDR2 is SYDVKM in the germline V gene. This CDR3 is built from 16 residues. The V and J ends lost 3 bases and 1 base, in that order; junction bases with no gene match: 3. CDR3 residues: CASSFLGLAGTDTQYF. The CDR3 DNA reads as TGTGCCAGCAGTTTCTTGGGACTAGCGGGCACAGATACGCAGTATTTT.

This clone was seen a single time. V gene TRBV4-1 combines with J gene TRBJ2-1; TRBD2 aligns across 7 bases. This CDR3 region has 13 residues. V was pared by 5 bases and J by 3 bases, with 1 base of the junction left unmatched. Per the germline V gene, CDR1 is MGHRA and CDR2 is YSYEKL. This CDR3 reads CASSSGGYNEQFF. Here the CDR3 DNA reads TGCGCCAGCAGCTCGGGGGGCTACAATGAGCAGTTCTTC.

The chain recombines TRBV28 with TRBJ2-5, with 9 bases aligning to TRBD2. The CDR3 is made up of 16 amino acids. Germline CDR1 and CDR2: MDHEN and SYDVKM. Trimming took 6 bases from V and 5 from J; bases not matched to a gene: 13. The CDR3 DNA follows: TGTGCCAGCAGACTGACTATGGCGGGAGGGCCGGAGACCCAGTACTTC. Encoded protein: CASRLTMAGGPETQYF.

The chain recombines TRBV2 with TRBJ2-7, with a weak D call TRBD1 (6 bases). The CDR3 consists of 12 residues. Germline V lookup: CDR1 SNHLY, CDR2 FYNNEI. The V end was cut by 6 bases, the J end by 4 bases, with 10 bases between. CDR3 sequence (DNA): TGTGCCAGCAGCGTCACAGGGTACGAGCAGTACTTC. Translated: CASSVTGYEQYF.

This clone showed up just once. This chain links TRBV5-5 with TRBJ1-2; D is unclear. Germline V lookup: CDR1 SGHKS, CDR2 YYEKEE (reference sequence). V was trimmed by 3 bases and J by 7 bases, leaving 7 bases between them. CDR3 length equals 11 residues. This CDR3 reads CASSYSSGYTF. Written as DNA, the CDR3 is TGTGCCAGCAGCTATAGTTCTGGCTACACCTTC.

V usage is TRBV4-3 and J usage is TRBJ1-2; TRBD1 might be the D (6 bases). CDR1 and CDR2 from the germline V gene are LGHNA and YSLEER. The CDR3 covers 14 residues. Between the trimmed V and J ends, which lost 4 bases and 8 bases, there was a span of 17 bases. The CDR3 region has the DNA TGCGCCAGCAGCCGGCAGGGGATTAGGGGCGGCTACACCTTC. It specifies CASSRQGIRGGYTF.

This clone was found a few times. The V and J genes are TRBV6-5 and TRBJ2-5; tentative D call: TRBD2 (6 bases). The length of the CDR3 is 15 residues. Germline CDR1 reads MNHEY; CDR2 reads SVGAGI. V shed 3 bases and J shed 0 bases, with 11 bases lying between them. CDR3 nucleotide sequence: TGTGCCAGCAGTTATGCGGAGGGCCACCAAGAGACCCAGTACTTC. Translation gives CASSYAEGHQETQYF.

Notes on this clone: Other nucleotide sequences in the sample specify the same CDR3. The V and J genes are TRBV11-2 and TRBJ2-7; D unclear. Germline CDR1 SGHAT, CDR2 FQNNGV. This CDR3 contains 11 residues. Trimming left V 4 bases short and J 1 base short, with 2 bases between. The chain's CDR3 is CASSSSYEQYF. The CDR3 DNA is TGTGCCAGCAGCTCGTCCTACGAGCAGTACTTC.

The chain recombines TRBV4-1 with TRBJ1-6; TRBD1 matches 8 bases. Germline loops: CDR1 MGHRA, CDR2 YSYEKL. V lost 4 bases, J lost 5 bases, and 7 bases stayed unmatched. The CDR3 is 16 residues long. CDR3 DNA: TGCGCCAGCAGCCTAACAGGGGGAGTCGATAATTCACCCCTCCACTTT. Its protein is CASSLTGGVDNSPLHF.

This clone was detected a few times. The V gene is TRBV5-4, the J gene TRBJ2-1; TRBD2 matches 9 bases. V lost 4 bases and J lost 7; bases outside the gene matches: 9. Per germline, CDR1 SGHNT and CDR2 YYREEE (reference sequence). This CDR3 comprises 15 residues. CDR3 coding DNA: TGTGCCAGCAGCCAATCCGGGACTAGCAATAATGAGCAGTTCTTC. It encodes CASSQSGTSNNEQFF.

The V gene is TRBV3-1 (or the pseudogene TRBV3-2), the J gene TRBJ2-5; D is perhaps TRBD1 (6 bases). CDR3 length equals 16 residues. The V gene's germline CDR1 is LGHDT and CDR2 YNNKEL (reference sequence). V was trimmed by 7 bases and J by 5 bases, leaving 23 bases between them. The CDR3 nucleotides read TGTGCCAGCACCCCCAGCAGGGGCGCCCCGTGGGAGACCCAGTACTTC. Translated, it gives CASTPSRGAPWETQYF.

The chain recombines TRBV15 with TRBJ2-3, with TRBD2 identical over 7 bases. The germline V gene has CDR1 LNHNV and CDR2 YYDKDF (reference sequence). J was trimmed by 3 bases and V by 1 base; bases with no gene match: 10. The CDR3 totals 17 residues. The CDR3 bases are TGTGCCACCAGCAGAGGGGGGGGTCTCGCGTTTACAGATACGCAGTATTTT. It is translated as CATSRGGGLAFTDTQYF.

V is TRBV7-2 and J is TRBJ2-5; 14 bases are a match to TRBD2. This CDR3 comprises 16 residues. J was trimmed by 5 bases and V by 3 bases; bases with no gene match: 5. The germline CDR1 and CDR2 sequences are SGHTA and FQGNSA. CDR3: CASSFTGLAGVETQYF. Here the CDR3 DNA reads TGTGCCAGCAGCTTTACGGGACTAGCGGGAGTGGAGACCCAGTACTTC.

The rearrangement joins TRBV2 to TRBJ2-4; the D gene is possibly TRBD1 (6 bases). CDR3 length equals 16 residues. V was pared by 7 bases and J by 8 bases, with 24 bases between. Germline assignment: CDR1 SNHLY and CDR2 FYNNEI. Written as DNA, the CDR3 is TGTGCCAGCATAGCCCTAGACAGGTCCGCCCCGGACATTCAGTACTTC. Encoded protein: CASIALDRSAPDIQYF.

Only one count was recorded for this clone. V and J are TRBV4-1 and TRBJ2-3; no definite D call. Germline V lookup: CDR1 MGHRA, CDR2 YSYEKL. The CDR3 totals 16 residues. Trimming shortened V by 0 bases and J by 3 bases, and 13 bases separated the two germline ends. The CDR3 here is CASSQETQPGTDTQYF. CDR3 nucleotide sequence: TGCGCCAGCAGCCAAGAGACCCAGCCGGGTACAGATACGCAGTATTTT.

This clone is a singleton in its sample. The rearrangement uses TRBV4-1 and TRBJ2-1; 8 bases line up with TRBD1. CDR1 and CDR2 from the germline V gene are MGHRA and YSYEKL. V trimming: 1 base; J trimming: 9 bases; junction bases outside the gene matches: 8. CDR3 length: 15 residues. CDR3 nucleotides: TGCGCCAGCAGCCAAGGCCAGGGGGCGCATGGTGAGCAGTTCTTC. Residues: CASSQGQGAHGEQFF.

The DNA of the CDR3 is TGTGCCAGCAGCGTTACAGGCGCATGGGATCAGCCCCAGCATTTT. Translation gives CASSVTGAWDQPQHF. The chain combines TRBV9 with TRBJ1-5, with D maybe TRBD1 (5 bases). This CDR3 contains 15 residues. Trimming removed 2 bases at V and 5 bases at J, with 14 bases between. The germline gives CDR1 SGDLS, CDR2 YYNGEE.

The chain carries TRBV4-3 and TRBJ1-1, with 8 bases identical to TRBD1. This CDR3 comprises 18 residues. The V gene's germline CDR1 is LGHNA and CDR2 YSLEER. The V segment lost 2 bases and the J segment 3 bases; nucleotides outside the gene matches: 14. The CDR3 DNA follows: TGCGCCAGCAGCCAATGGGGTCAGGGGGCCGCCCAGGACACTGAAGCTTTCTTT. It encodes CASSQWGQGAAQDTEAFF.